Each of the 3 T cell receptor beta chains below was sequenced from the same sample in a study of T cell changes during pregnancy in multiple sclerosis. TCRdb's copy holds only in-frame clones and misses some; the assay was immunoSEQ multiplex PCR. The repertoire has tens of thousands of clones, roughly 90% of them found once; the top ten carry around 1.4%. The material was peripheral blood, obtained in the second trimester of pregnancy. The receptors shown here come from a female donor with multiple sclerosis, enrolled in a pregnancy study.

The rearrangement uses TRBV18 and TRBJ1-1; possible D gene TRBD1, 5 bases. Deletions cut 2 bases from V and 7 bases from J, with 14 bases between. The CDR3 is 14 amino acids. Looked up from germline, CDR1 is KGHSH and CDR2 is LQKENI. As DNA, the CDR3 is TGTGCCAGCTCACCAGGAGCAGGGCGAAATGAAGCTTTCTTT. Its protein product is CASSPGAGRNEAFF.

The table lists this clone with a count of one. CDR3 sequence: CASSELRLAFF. Written as DNA, the CDR3 is TGTGCCAGCAGTGAATTGAGGTTAGCTTTCTTT. This chain joins TRBV6-1 and TRBJ1-1; D not resolved. The CDR3 is made up of 11 amino acids. CDR1 and CDR2 (germline): MNHNS, SASEGT. The V end lost 2 bases, the J end lost 10 bases, and 8 bases lay between the germline ends.

This clone was seen a single time. The chain employs TRBV19 and TRBJ1-2; TRBD1 aligns across 7 bases. The V gene end was trimmed by 3 bases and the J gene end by 3 bases; junction bases not matched to a gene: 7. The CDR3 sequence is 15 residues long. CDR1 is LNHDA, CDR2 SQIVND, per germline (reference sequence). The CDR3: CASSILADRDYGYTF. CDR3 coding DNA: TGTGCCAGTAGTATCCTTGCAGACAGGGACTATGGCTACACCTTC.